Here is one TCR beta chain with its context. The data are from a study of cytomegalovirus exposure and HLA in healthy donors. Both 60 Vbeta primers and 13 Jbeta primers went into the PCR. Clones were read by immunoSEQ multiplex PCR, and TCRdb kept only the in-frame ones, dropping some. The data contain about 140,000 clones, roughly three quarters of them singletons. Trimming shortened V by 6 bases and J by 3 bases, and 15 bases separated the two germline ends. This CDR3 comprises 14 residues. CDR1 SGHRS and CDR2 YFSETQ come from the germline V gene. The sequence was collected from a man aged 60 to 75 in good health and CMV-seronegative. What was sequenced was PBMCs. This rearrangement joins TRBV5-1 to TRBJ1-2, with a tentative D call TRBD1 (5 bases). The CDR3 nucleotides are TGCGCCAGCACGCCGGACGGGGGGGACTATGGCTACACCTTC. It yields the protein CASTPDGGDYGYTF.